This T cell receptor (beta chain) was captured in a study of cytomegalovirus exposure and HLA in healthy donors. 13 Jbeta primers and 60 Vbeta primers were used for the PCR. Assay: immunoSEQ multiplex PCR; the TCRdb copy retains only in-frame clones and omits some. This sample's table has more than 55,000 clones. Study findings and constraints: Researchers reported in a later analysis that common viral pathogens appeared linked to several top clusters. Despite most TCR sequences being rare, some public TCRs occurred in many donors.

Healthy bone marrow donors supplied every sample. While unrecorded immune exposures were likely, the donors were nominally healthy when sampled. As concerns this clone: What it recognizes is unknown.

The sample consisted of PBMCs. This sequence originates from a woman between 40 and 55 years old in good health and CMV-seropositive.

The CDR3 region is CASSSLQGLGAFF. CDR3 sequence (DNA): TGTGCCAGCAGCTCCCTACAGGGATTAGGAGCTTTCTTT. The chain has TRBV5-4 and TRBJ1-1; possible D gene TRBD1, 6 bases. This CDR3 contains 13 residues. Germline assignment: CDR1 SGHNT and CDR2 YYREEE (reference sequence). Trimming pared 3 bases from V and 10 bases from J, leaving 16 bases between.